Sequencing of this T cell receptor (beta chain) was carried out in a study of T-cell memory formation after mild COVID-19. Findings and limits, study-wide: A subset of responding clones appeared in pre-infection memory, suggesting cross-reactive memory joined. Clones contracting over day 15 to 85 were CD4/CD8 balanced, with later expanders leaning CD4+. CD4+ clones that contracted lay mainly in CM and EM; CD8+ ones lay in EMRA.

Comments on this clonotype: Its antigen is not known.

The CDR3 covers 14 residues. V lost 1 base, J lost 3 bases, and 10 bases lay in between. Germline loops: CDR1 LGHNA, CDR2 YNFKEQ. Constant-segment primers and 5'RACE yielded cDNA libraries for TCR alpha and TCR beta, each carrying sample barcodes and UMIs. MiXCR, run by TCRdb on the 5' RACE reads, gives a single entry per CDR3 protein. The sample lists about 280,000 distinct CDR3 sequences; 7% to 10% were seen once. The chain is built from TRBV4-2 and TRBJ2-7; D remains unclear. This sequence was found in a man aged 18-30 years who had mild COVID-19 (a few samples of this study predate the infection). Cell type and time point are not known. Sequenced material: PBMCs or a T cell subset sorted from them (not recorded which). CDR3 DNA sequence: TGTGCCAGCAGCCAAGGGACCCAACTCTACGAGCAGTACTTC. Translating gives CASSQGTQLYEQYF.